These 3 T cell receptor beta chains were all obtained from the same sample, sequenced in a study of control samples from healthy donors and cancer patients. Here immunoSEQ multiplex PCR was the method, and the copy in TCRdb shows in-frame clones only, minus some. The sample records over 100,000 clones, approximately 90% being singletons. The sample was blood. Receptors originate from a human donor in good health. The donor label of this sample is uncertain.

V and J are TRBV4-1 and TRBJ2-7; TRBD1 matches at 8 bases. CDR1 MGHRA and CDR2 YSYEKL come from the germline V gene. The J segment lost 0 bases and the V segment lost 5 bases, leaving 6 bases of the junction unmatched. This CDR3 region has 15 residues. For the CDR3, the DNA is TGCGCCAGCAGCTCCGGGACAGGCAGCTCCTACGAGCAGTACTTC. Translated: CASSSGTGSSYEQYF.

CDR3: CASSPYRGVNTEAFF. The CDR3 coding sequence is TGTGCCAGCAGCCCGTACAGGGGCGTTAACACTGAAGCTTTCTTT. This chain joins TRBV3-1 (or the pseudogene TRBV3-2) and TRBJ1-1; 7 bases fit TRBD1. Germline V CDR1 and CDR2: LGHDT, YNNKEL (reference sequence). V lost 4 bases, J lost 2 bases, and 7 bases stayed unmatched. This CDR3 comprises 15 residues.

The chain is built from TRBV27 and TRBJ2-5; TRBD1 aligns across 9 bases. This CDR3 comprises 14 residues. With V trimmed by 5 bases and J by 3 bases, 4 bases remained unmatched. Germline lookup yields CDR1 MNHEY and CDR2 SMNVEV (reference sequence). The DNA of the CDR3 is TGTGCCAGCAGTCCCTGGACAGGGGAAGAGACCCAGTACTTC. It specifies CASSPWTGEETQYF.